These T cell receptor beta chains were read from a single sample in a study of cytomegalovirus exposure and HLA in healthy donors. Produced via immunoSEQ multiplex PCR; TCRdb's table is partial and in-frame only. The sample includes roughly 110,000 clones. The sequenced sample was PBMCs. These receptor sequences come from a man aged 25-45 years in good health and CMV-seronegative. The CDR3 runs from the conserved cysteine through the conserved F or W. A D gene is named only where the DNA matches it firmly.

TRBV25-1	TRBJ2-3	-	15	TGTGCCAGCAGTGAATACCGAGGGAATTCAGATACGCAGTATTTT	CASSEYRGNSDTQYF
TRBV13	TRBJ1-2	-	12	TGTGCCAGCAGCGCCAGGGTCTATGGCTACACCTTC	CASSARVYGYTF
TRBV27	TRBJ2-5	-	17	TGTGCCAGCAGTCCGTTTATTACTGGCGGGGTCGAAAAGACCCAGTACTTC	CASSPFITGGVEKTQYF
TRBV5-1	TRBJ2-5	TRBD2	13	TGCGCCAGCACAGCGGGGGGGCCGGGGGAGCAGTACTTC	CASTAGGPGEQYF
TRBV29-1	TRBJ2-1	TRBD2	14	TGCAGCGTTGAACTAGCGGCCTCCTACAATGAGCAGTTCTTC	CSVELAASYNEQFF
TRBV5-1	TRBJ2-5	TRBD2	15	TGCGCCAGCAGCGGAGGGACTAGCGGGCCCTACGGCCGGTACTTC	CASSGGTSGPYGRYF
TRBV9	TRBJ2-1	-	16	TGTGCCAGCAGCGTTCATCCGGGATCCGGGAGCAATGAGCAGTTCTTC	CASSVHPGSGSNEQFF
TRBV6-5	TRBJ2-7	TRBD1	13	TGTGCCAACCCGACAGGGGGGTTTGGCGAGCAGTACTTC	CANPTGGFGEQYF
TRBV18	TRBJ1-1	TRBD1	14	TGTGCCAGCTCACCCCGACAGGGGGACACTGAAGCTTTCTTT	CASSPRQGDTEAFF
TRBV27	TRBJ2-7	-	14	TGTGCCAGCAGCTATGCCTCGAACTCCTACGAGCAGTACTTC	CASSYASNSYEQYF
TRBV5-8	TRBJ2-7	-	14	TGTGCCAGCAGCTTGGAACGGGACTCCTACGAGCAGTACTTC	CASSLERDSYEQYF
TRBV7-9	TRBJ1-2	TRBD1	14	TGTGCCAGCAGCCCCCGGCAGGGGGCTTATGGCTACACCTTC	CASSPRQGAYGYTF
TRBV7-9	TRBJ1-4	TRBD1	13	TGTGCCACCGACAGGGAGGATAATGAAAAACTGTTTTTT	CATDREDNEKLFF
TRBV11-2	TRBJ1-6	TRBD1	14	TGTGCCAGCAGCTTAGCCACAGGGGGCACACCCCTCCACTTT	CASSLATGGTPLHF
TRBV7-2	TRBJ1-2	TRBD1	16	TGTGCCAGCAGGGCCGGGACAGGCCAAGCTAACTATGGCTACACCTTC	CASRAGTGQANYGYTF
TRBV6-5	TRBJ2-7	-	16	TGTGCCAGCAGCTACGGGGTCCGGGGGGCTGACTACGAGCAGTACTTC	CASSYGVRGADYEQYF
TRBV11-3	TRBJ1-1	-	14	TGTGCCAGCAGCTTAGGGGGGGTAAACACTGAAGCTTTCTTT	CASSLGGVNTEAFF
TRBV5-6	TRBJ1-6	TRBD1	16	TGTGCCAGCAGCGCCTCCGGGACAGCTTATAATTCACCCCTCCACTTT	CASSASGTAYNSPLHF
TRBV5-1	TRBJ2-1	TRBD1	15	TGCGCCAGCAGCCAGGGACAGGATAGCTACAATGAGCAGTTCTTC	CASSQGQDSYNEQFF
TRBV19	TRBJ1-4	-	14	TGTGCCAGTAGTAGAGTTCGGGATAATGAAAAACTGTTTTTT	CASSRVRDNEKLFF
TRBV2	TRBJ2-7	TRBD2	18	TGTGCCAGCAGGTTGATAGCGGGGGCCGCAAGGAGCTCCTACGAGCAGTACTTC	CASRLIAGAARSSYEQYF
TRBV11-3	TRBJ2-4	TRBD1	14	TGTGCCAGCAGCGCGCGACAGGGGTCAAACATTCAGTACTTC	CASSARQGSNIQYF